These T cell receptor beta chains were read from a single sample in a study of CD8+CD57+ T cells in acquired aplastic anemia. MiXCR, applied by TCRdb to the reads, yields one record per CDR3 protein. Among some 170,000 distinct CDR3 sequences listed, around 48% were seen once. What was sequenced was sorted CD4+, CD8+, or CD8+CD57+ T cells (not recorded which) from PBMCs. These receptor sequences come from a human donor with aplastic anemia. The conserved cysteine and the conserved F or W are not part of the CDR3 here. Size values are once, few and many counts, or a class for expanded clones, and some rows have none.

v_gene	abundance	j_gene	CDR3aa
TRBV7-9	many	TRBJ2-7	ASSTGTGSYEQY
TRBV10-3	-	TRBJ1-1	AIRDSLVAEAF
TRBV10-3	-	TRBJ1-5	AIGGGENQPQH
TRBV9	many	TRBJ1-1	ASSVGDGEAF
TRBV7-8	few	TRBJ2-7	ASSANSYEQY
TRBV2	-	TRBJ1-2	ASSAGTLPYGYT
TRBV2	many	TRBJ1-2	ASTGQNYGYT
TRBV10-3	medium-sized	TRBJ1-6	AISGGTGGSPLH
TRBV12-3/TRBV12-4	-	TRBJ1-4	ASSFLSGNEKLF
TRBV7-2	few	TRBJ1-6	ASSAGQGNSPLH
TRBV10-3	-	TRBJ2-5	ATYSSTGGGTQY
TRBV20-1	-	TRBJ1-2	SARPVDYGYT
TRBV25-1	-	TRBJ2-7	ASSETGTSYEQY